This T cell receptor beta chain was sequenced during a study of early T cells in non-severe SARS-CoV-2 infection. This clonotype has ten or more counts. Its target is not known. Separate cDNA molecules each had unique molecular identifiers attached to them. TCRdb reanalysed the 5' RACE reads using MiXCR and keeps one entry per CDR3 protein. The sample lists 35,000 to 45,000 distinct CDR3 sequences; around 6% were seen once. The germline gives CDR1 SGHRS, CDR2 YFSETQ. V lost 4 bases and J 4 bases, leaving 29 bases between the germline ends. The CDR3 totals 19 residues. Points from the study as a whole: VDJdb matching skewed toward anti-spike CD8 responses, missing private and CD4 specificities.

The rearrangement joins TRBV5-1 to TRBJ1-1; D perhaps matches TRBD1 (5 bases). The sequenced material came from whole blood. This receptor was taken from an adult who was a healthcare worker with PCR-confirmed SARS-CoV-2 infection or an uninfected control (not recorded which). The CDR3 loop reads CASSPQWGDTVGLSTEAFF. The CDR3 DNA reads TGCGCCAGCAGCCCGCAATGGGGGGATACAGTGGGGCTAAGCACTGAAGCTTTCTTT.